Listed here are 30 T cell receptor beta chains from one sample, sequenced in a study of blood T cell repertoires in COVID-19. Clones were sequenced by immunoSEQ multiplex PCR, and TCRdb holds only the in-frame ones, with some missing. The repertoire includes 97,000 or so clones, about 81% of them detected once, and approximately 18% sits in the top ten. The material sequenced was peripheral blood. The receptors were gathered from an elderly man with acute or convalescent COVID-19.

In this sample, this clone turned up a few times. For the CDR3, the DNA is TGTGCCAGCAGTTACCCCAGGGGGGCGGACTATGGCTACACCTTC. Encoded protein: CASSYPRGADYGYTF. The rearrangement uses TRBV6-6 and TRBJ1-2; 7 bases fit TRBD1. With V trimmed by 2 bases and J by 3 bases, 6 bases remained unmatched. Germline assignment: CDR1 MNHNY and CDR2 SVGAGI (reference sequence). The CDR3 spans 15 residues.

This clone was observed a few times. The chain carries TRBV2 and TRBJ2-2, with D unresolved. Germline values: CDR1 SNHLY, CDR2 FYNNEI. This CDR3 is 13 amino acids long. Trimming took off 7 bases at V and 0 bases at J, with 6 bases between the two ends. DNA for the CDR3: TGTGCCAGCACCACAGCGAACACCGGGGAGCTGTTTTTT. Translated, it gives CASTTANTGELFF.

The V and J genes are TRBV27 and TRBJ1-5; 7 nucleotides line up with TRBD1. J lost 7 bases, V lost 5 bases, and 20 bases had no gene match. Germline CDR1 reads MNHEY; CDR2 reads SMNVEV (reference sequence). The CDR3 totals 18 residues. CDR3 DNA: TGTGCCAGCAGTCCCTACATGAGACAGGGAGGCTTAAGGCAGCCCCAGCATTTT. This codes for CASSPYMRQGGLRQPQHF.

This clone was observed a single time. The CDR3 coding sequence is TGTGCCAGTTCCCTAGACTCCCGCTCCTACAATGAGCAGTTCTTC. The encoded protein is CASSLDSRSYNEQFF. This rearrangement joins TRBV18 to TRBJ2-1; no reliable D call. CDR1 is KGHSH and CDR2 is LQKENI in the germline V gene. Trimming left V 9 bases short and J 0 bases short, with 15 bases between. The CDR3 is 15 residues long.

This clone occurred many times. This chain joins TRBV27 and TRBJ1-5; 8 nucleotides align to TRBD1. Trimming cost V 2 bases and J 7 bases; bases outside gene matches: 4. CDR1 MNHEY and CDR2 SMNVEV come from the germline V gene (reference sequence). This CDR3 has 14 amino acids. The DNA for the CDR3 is TGTGCCAGCAGTTTAACGACAGGGGCCCAGCCCCAGCATTTT. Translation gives CASSLTTGAQPQHF.

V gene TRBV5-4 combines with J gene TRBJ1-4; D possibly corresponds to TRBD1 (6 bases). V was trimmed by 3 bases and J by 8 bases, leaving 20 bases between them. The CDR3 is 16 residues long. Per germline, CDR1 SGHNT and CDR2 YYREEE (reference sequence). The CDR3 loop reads CASSSSGTSLVEKLFF. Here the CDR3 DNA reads TGTGCCAGCAGCTCCTCCGGGACATCCCTGGTAGAAAAACTGTTTTTT.

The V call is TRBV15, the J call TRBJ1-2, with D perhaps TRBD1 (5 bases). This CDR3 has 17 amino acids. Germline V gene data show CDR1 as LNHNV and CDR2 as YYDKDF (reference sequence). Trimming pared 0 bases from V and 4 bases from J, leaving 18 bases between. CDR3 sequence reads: CATSREGLSVGGYGYTF. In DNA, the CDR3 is TGTGCCACCAGCAGAGAAGGTTTAAGCGTGGGGGGCTATGGCTACACCTTC.

The CDR3 region has the DNA TGTGCCAGCAGCCAGGCTAGGGGGCGATCACCCCTCCACTTT. Translated: CASSQARGRSPLHF. The chain employs TRBV11-2 and TRBJ1-6, with 7 bases matching TRBD1. The V segment lost 5 bases and the J segment 10 bases; nucleotides outside the gene matches: 8. The CDR3 sequence is 14 residues long. Germline CDR1 is SGHAT and CDR2 is FQNNGV.

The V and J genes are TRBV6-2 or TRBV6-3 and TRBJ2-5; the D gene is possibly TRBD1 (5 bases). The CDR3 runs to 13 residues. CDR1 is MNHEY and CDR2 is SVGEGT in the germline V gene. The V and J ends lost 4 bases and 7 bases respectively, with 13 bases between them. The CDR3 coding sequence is TGTGCCAGCAGTTGGGGCCTGCTAGGGACCCAGTACTTC. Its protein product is CASSWGLLGTQYF.

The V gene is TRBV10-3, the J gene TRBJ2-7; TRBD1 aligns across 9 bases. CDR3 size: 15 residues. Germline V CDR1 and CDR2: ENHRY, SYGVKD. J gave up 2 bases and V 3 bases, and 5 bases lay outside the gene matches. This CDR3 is CAISERGQGAYEQYF. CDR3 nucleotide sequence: TGTGCCATCAGTGAACGGGGACAGGGCGCCTACGAGCAGTACTTC.

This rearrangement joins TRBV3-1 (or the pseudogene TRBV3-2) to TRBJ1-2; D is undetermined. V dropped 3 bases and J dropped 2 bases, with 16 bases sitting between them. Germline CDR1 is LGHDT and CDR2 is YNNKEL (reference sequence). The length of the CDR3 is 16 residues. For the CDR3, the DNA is TGTGCCAGCAGCCAGAGAACGACCGGGAGAAACTATGGCTACACCTTC. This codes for CASSQRTTGRNYGYTF.

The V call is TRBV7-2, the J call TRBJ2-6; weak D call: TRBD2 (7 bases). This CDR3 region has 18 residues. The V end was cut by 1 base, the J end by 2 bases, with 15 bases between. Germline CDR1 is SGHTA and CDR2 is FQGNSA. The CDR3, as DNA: TGTGCCAGCAGCTTAGGGCCGGGGAGGGGGACTGGGGCCAACGTCCTGACTTTC. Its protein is CASSLGPGRGTGANVLTF.

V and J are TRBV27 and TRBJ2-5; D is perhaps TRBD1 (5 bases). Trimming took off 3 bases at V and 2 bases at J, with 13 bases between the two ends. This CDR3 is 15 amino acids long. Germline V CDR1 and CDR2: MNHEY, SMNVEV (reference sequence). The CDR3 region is CASSLTARTQETQYF. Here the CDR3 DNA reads TGTGCCAGCAGTTTGACAGCTCGCACGCAAGAGACCCAGTACTTC.

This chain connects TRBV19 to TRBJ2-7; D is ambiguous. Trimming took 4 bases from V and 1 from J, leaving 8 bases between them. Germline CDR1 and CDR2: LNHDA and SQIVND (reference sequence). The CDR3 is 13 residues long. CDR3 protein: CASSRALSYEQYF. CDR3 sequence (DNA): TGTGCCAGTAGTAGGGCTCTTTCCTACGAGCAGTACTTC.

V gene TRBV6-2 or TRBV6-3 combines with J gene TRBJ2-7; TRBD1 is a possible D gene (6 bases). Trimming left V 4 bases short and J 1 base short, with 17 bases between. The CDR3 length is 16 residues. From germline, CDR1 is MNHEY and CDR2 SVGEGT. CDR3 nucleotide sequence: TGTGCCAGCAGTTCCCGCGGACAGAAGGTTTCCTACGAGCAGTACTTC. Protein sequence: CASSSRGQKVSYEQYF.

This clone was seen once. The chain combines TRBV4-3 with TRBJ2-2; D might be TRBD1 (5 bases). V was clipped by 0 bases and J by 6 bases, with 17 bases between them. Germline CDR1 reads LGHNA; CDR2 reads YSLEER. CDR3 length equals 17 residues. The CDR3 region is CASSQDQGLVLAGELFF. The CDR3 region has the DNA TGCGCCAGCAGCCAAGATCAGGGCTTGGTTTTGGCCGGGGAGCTGTTTTTT.

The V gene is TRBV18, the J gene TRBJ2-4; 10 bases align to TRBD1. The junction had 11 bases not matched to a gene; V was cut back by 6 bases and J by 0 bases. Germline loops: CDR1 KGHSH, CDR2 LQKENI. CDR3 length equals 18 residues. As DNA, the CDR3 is TGTGCCAGCTCCGAAGCGGGACAGGGGATGGCAGCCAAAAACATTCAGTACTTC. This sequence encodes CASSEAGQGMAAKNIQYF.

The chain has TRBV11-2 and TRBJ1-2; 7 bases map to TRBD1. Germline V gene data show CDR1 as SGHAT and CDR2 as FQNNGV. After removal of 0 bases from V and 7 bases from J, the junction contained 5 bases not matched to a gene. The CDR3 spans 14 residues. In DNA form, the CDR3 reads TGTGCCAGCAGCTTAGATCGACAGGGAGGTGGCTACACCTTC. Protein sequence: CASSLDRQGGGYTF.

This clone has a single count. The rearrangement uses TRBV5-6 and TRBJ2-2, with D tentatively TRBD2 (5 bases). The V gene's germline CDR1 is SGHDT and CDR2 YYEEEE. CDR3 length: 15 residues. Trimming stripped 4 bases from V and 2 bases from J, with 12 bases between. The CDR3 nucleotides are TGTGCCAGCAGCCCCGGGAAGGTAAACACCGGGGAGCTGTTTTTT. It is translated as CASSPGKVNTGELFF.

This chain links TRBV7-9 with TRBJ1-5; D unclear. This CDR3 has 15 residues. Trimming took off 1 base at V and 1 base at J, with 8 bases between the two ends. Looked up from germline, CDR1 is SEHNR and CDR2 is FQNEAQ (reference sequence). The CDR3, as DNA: TGTGCCAGCAGCTTAGGGCAGAGGAGCAATCAGCCCCAGCATTTT. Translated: CASSLGQRSNQPQHF.

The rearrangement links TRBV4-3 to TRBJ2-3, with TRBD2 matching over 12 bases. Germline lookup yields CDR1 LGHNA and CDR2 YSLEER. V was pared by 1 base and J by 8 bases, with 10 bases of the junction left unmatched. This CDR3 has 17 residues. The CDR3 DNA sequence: TGCGCCAGCAGCCAAGGTCTAGCGGGAGGGCAGTCTACTACGCAGTATTTT. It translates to CASSQGLAGGQSTTQYF.

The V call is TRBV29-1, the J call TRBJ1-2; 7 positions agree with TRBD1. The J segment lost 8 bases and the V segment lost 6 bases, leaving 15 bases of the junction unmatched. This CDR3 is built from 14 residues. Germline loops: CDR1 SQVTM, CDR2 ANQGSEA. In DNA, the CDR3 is TGCAGCGTGGGCCCCCACGACAGGGTCGAGGGCTACACCTTC. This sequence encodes CSVGPHDRVEGYTF.

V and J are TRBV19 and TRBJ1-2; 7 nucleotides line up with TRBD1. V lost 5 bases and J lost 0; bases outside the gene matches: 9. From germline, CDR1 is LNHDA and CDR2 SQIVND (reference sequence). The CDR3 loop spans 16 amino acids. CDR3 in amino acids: CASSPVGQRTNYGYTF. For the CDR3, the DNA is TGTGCCAGTAGTCCGGTGGGACAGAGAACTAACTATGGCTACACCTTC.

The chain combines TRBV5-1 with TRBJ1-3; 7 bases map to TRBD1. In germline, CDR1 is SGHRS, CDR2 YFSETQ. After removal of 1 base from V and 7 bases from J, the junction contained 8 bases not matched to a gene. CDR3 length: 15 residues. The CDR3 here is CASSLSGQGGNTIYF. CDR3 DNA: TGCGCCAGCAGCTTGTCCGGGCAGGGGGGTAACACCATATATTTT.

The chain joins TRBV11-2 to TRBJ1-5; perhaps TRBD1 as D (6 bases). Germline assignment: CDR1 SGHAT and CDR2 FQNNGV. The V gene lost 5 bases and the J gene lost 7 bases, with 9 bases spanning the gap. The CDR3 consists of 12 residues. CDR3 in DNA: TGTGCCAGCAGCGAAGGGGGACAGCCCCAGCATTTT. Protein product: CASSEGGQPQHF.

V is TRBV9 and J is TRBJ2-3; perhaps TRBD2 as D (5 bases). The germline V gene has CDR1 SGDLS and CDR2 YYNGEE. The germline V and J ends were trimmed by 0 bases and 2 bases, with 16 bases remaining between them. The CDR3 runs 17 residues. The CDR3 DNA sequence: TGTGCCAGCAGCGTAGTAGGGAGCGGTGGTGTCACAGATACGCAGTATTTT. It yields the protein CASSVVGSGGVTDTQYF.

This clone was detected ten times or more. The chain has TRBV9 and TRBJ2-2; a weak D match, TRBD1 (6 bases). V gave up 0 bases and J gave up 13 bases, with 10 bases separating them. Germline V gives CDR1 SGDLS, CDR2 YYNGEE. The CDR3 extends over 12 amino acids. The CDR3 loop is CASSVDREGLFF. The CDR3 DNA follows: TGTGCCAGCAGCGTAGACAGGGAAGGGCTGTTTTTT.

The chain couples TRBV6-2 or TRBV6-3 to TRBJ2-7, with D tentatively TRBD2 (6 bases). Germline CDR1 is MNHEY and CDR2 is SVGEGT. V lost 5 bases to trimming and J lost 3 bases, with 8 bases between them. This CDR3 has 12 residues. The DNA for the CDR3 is TGTGCCAGCAGTGGGGGGAACTACGAGCAGTACTTC. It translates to CASSGGNYEQYF.

CDR3 region: CASSPDSSSYEQYF. The CDR3 DNA is TGTGCCAGCTCACCGGACTCGAGCTCCTACGAGCAGTACTTC. The rearrangement links TRBV18 to TRBJ2-7, with D possibly TRBD2 on 5 matching bases. Germline V CDR1 and CDR2: KGHSH, LQKENI. V was cut by 3 bases and J by 0 bases, with 9 bases left in between. The CDR3 loop spans 14 amino acids.

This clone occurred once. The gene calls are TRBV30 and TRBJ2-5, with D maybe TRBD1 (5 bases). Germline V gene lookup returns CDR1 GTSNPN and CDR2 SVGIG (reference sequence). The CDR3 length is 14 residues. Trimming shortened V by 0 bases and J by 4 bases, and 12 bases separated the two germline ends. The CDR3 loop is CAWSVIGAGETQYF. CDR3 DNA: TGTGCCTGGAGTGTAATAGGGGCCGGAGAGACCCAGTACTTC.